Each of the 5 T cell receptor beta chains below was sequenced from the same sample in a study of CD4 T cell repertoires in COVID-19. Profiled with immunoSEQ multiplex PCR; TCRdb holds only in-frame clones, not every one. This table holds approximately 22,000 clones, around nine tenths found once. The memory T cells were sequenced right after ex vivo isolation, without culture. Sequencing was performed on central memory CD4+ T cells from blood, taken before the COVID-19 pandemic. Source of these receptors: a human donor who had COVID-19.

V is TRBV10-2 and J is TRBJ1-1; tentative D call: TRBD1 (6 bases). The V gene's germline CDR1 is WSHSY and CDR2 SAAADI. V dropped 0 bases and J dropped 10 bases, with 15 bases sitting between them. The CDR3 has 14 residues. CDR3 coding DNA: TGCGCCAGCAGTGAGTCGACAGGCCACCAACGAGCTTTCTTT. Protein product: CASSESTGHQRAFF.

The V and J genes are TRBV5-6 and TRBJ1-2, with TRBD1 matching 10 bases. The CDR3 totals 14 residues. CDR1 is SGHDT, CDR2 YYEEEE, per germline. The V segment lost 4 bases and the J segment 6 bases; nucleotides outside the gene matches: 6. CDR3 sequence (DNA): TGTGCCAGCAGCCGACAGGGGGCGTTGGATGGCTACACCTTC. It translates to CASSRQGALDGYTF.

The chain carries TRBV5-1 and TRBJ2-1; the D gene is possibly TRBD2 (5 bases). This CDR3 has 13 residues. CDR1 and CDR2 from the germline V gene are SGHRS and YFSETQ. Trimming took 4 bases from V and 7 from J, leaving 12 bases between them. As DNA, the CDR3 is TGCGCCAGCAGCCGGCAACTAGTAAATGAGCAGTTCTTC. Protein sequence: CASSRQLVNEQFF.

CDR3 sequence reads: CASSSREGPGNEQFF. CDR3 sequence (DNA): TGTGCCAGCAGTTCGCGGGAGGGCCCGGGCAATGAGCAGTTCTTC. The rearrangement joins TRBV11-3 to TRBJ2-1; 9 bases match TRBD2. This CDR3 spans 15 amino acids. After removal of 6 bases from V and 6 bases from J, the junction contained 9 bases not matched to a gene. Looked up from germline, CDR1 is SGHNT and CDR2 is YENEEA. The whole variable domain, remainder taken from reference TRBV11-3 and TRBJ2-1, is EAGVVQSPRYKIIEKKQPVAFWCNPISGHNTLYWYLQNLGQGPELLIRYENEEAVDDSQLPKDRFSAERLKGVDSTLKIQPAELGDSAVYLCASSSREGPGNEQFFGPGTRLTVL.

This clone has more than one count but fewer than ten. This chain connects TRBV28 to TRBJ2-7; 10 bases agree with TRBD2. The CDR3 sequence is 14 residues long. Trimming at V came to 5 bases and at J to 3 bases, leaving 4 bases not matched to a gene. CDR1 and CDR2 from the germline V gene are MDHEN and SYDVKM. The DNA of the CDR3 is TGTGCCAGCAGTCAAACTAGCGGGGACTACGAGCAGTACTTC. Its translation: CASSQTSGDYEQYF. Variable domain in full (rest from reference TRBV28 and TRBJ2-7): DVKVTQSSRYLVKRTGEKVFLECVQDMDHENMFWYRQDPGLGLRLIYFSYDVKMKEKGDIPEGYSVSREKKERFSLILESASTNQTSMYLCASSQTSGDYEQYFGPGTRLTVT.